A single T cell receptor beta chain is shown here with its context. The length of the CDR3 is 14 residues. V lost 2 bases and J lost 0, with 7 bases in between. In germline, CDR1 is MNHNY, CDR2 SVGAGI (reference sequence). This table comes from immunoSEQ multiplex PCR, and its TCRdb copy is limited to in-frame clones, with some not included. The sample consists of about 34,000 clones, roughly 80% of them appearing once. The sample belongs to a study of blood T cell repertoires in COVID-19. The chain joins TRBV6-6 to TRBJ1-2; D gene ambiguous. The receptor's source is a man in his 70s with COVID-19, enrolled during active disease. The sample comprised peripheral blood. This CDR3 reads CASSYDTANYGYTF. The CDR3 bases are TGTGCCAGCAGTTACGACACAGCTAACTATGGCTACACCTTC.